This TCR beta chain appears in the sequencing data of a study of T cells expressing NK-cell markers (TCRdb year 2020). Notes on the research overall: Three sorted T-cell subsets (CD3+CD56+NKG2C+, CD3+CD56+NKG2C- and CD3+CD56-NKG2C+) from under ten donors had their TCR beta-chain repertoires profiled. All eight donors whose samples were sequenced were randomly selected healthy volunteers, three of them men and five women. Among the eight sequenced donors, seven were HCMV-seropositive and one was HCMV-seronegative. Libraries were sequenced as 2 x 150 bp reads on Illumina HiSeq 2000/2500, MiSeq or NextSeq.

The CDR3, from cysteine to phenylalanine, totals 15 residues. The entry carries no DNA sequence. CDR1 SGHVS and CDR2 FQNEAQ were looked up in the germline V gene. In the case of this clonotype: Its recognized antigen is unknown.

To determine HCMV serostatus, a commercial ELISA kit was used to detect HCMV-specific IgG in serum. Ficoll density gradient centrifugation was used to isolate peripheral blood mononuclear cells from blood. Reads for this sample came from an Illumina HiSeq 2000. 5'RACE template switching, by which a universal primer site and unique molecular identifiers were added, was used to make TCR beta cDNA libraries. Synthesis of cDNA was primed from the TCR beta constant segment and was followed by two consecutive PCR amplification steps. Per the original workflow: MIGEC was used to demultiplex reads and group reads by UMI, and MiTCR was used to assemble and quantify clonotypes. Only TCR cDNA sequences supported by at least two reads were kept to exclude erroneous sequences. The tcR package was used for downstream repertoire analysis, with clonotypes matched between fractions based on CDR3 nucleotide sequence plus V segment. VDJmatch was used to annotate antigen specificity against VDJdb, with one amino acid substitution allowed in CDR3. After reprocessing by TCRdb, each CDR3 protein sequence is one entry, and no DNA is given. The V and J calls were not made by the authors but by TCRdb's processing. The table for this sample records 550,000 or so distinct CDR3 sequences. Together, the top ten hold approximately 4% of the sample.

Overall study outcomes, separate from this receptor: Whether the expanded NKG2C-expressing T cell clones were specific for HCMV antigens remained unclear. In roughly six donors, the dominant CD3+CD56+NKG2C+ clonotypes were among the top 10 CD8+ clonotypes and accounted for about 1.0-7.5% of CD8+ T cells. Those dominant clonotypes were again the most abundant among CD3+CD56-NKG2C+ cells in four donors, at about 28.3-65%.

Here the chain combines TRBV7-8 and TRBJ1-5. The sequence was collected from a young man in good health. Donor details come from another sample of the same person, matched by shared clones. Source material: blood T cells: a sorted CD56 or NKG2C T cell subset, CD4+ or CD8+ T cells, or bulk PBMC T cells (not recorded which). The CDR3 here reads CASSRRRTLNQPQHF.